Below are 21 T cell receptor beta chains sequenced from a single sample in a study of T cells after yellow fever vaccination (dated by TCRdb to between 2018 and 2021). The library was obtained by 5' RACE. TCRdb lists the instrument as Illumina HiSeq 2500. TCRdb ran its own pipeline on the public reads, namely fastp trimming at Q25 and MiXCR clone calling, and kept in-frame beta chains. Each entry merges the rows of one CDR3 protein and shows their most common DNA and genes. The sample records roughly 330,000 distinct CDR3 sequences, around 7% of which are singletons. Roughly a sixth of the sample is taken by the ten largest. The treatment or condition label here, explained by the study, means: live attenuated yellow fever vaccine strain. Sequenced material: PBMCs, taken roughly 45 days after the first yellow fever vaccination. The origin of the receptors is a man between 18 and 35 years old who received the YFV17D yellow fever vaccine.

This chain uses TRBV7-2 with TRBJ2-1; no clear D. CDR1 and CDR2 (germline): SGHTA, FQGNSA. The CDR3 consists of 16 residues. The V end was cut by 5 bases, the J end by 1 base, with 15 bases between. The DNA for the CDR3 is TGTGCCAGCAGCCAAGAGTGGGGTAGGTCCTACAATGAGCAGTTCTTC. Translating gives CASSQEWGRSYNEQFF. Together with reference TRBV7-2 and TRBJ2-1, the CDR3 gives the full variable domain: GAGVSQSPSNKVTEKGKDVELRCDPISGHTALYWYRQSLGQGLEFLIYFQGNSAPDKSGLPSDRFSAERTGGSVSTLTIQRTQQEDSAVYLCASSQEWGRSYNEQFFGPGTRLTVL.

The table lists this clonotype with a few counts. The chain recombines TRBV29-1 with TRBJ1-3, with 8 nucleotides matching TRBD1. Germline-derived CDR1 and CDR2 are SQVTM and ANQGSEA. CDR3 length: 13 amino acids. V was pared by 6 bases and J by 7 bases, with 8 bases of the junction left unmatched. The CDR3 spells CSVVGQVGNTIYF. Here the CDR3 DNA reads TGCAGCGTCGTGGGACAGGTGGGGAACACCATATATTTT.

This clonotype came up a few times. V and J are TRBV4-3 and TRBJ1-2, with D perhaps matching TRBD1 (6 bases). Trimming pared 0 bases from V and 10 bases from J, leaving 12 bases between. This CDR3 spans 13 amino acids. The germline CDR1 and CDR2 sequences are LGHNA and YSLEER. The CDR3 spells CASSQELGGPYTF. DNA of the CDR3: TGCGCCAGCAGCCAAGAATTGGGGGGGCCCTACACCTTC.

The chain combines TRBV5-6 with TRBJ2-3, with D tentatively TRBD2 (6 bases). Germline lookup yields CDR1 SGHDT and CDR2 YYEEEE. This CDR3 spans 13 amino acids. V shed 0 bases and J shed 8 bases, with 10 bases lying between them. The CDR3 region is CASSLEGGGTQYF. DNA for the CDR3: TGTGCCAGCAGCTTGGAGGGAGGCGGTACGCAGTATTTT. Full variable domain (outside the CDR3, taken from reference TRBV5-6 and TRBJ2-3): DAGVTQSPTHLIKTRGQQVTLRCSPKSGHDTVSWYQQALGQGPQFIFQYYEEEERQRGNFPDRFSGHQFPNYSSELNVNALLLGDSALYLCASSLEGGGTQYFGPGTRLTVL.

This clonotype was counted a few times. The CDR3 DNA reads TGTGCCAGCAGTTCCGGGACAGGGCTCAACGAGCAGTACGTC. Residues: CASSSGTGLNEQYV. The rearrangement joins TRBV6-2 or TRBV6-3 to TRBJ2-7; 9 bases match TRBD1. Per germline, CDR1 MNHEY and CDR2 SVGEGT. The CDR3 has 14 residues. J was trimmed by 5 bases and V by 4 bases; bases with no gene match: 6.

The rearrangement joins TRBV5-1 to TRBJ2-5; D is perhaps TRBD1 or TRBD2 (6 bases each). Germline values: CDR1 SGHRS, CDR2 YFSETQ. V lost 0 bases to trimming and J lost 4 bases, with 13 bases between them. The CDR3 is 15 residues long. CDR3 region: CASSLEGGRGETQYF. CDR3 nucleotides: TGCGCCAGCAGCTTGGAGGGGGGCCGGGGAGAGACCCAGTACTTC.

The chain joins TRBV3-1 to TRBJ1-3, with TRBD1 matching 7 bases. Germline CDR1 and CDR2: LGHDT and YNNKEL (reference sequence). Trimming removed 1 base from V and 0 bases from J; junction bases left unmatched: 3. The CDR3 covers 16 residues. CDR3 nucleotides: TGTGCCAGCAGCCAAGGGGGACAGCACTCTGGAAACACCATATATTTT. Its translation: CASSQGGQHSGNTIYF.

The sample holds many counts of this clonotype. The chain couples TRBV7-9 to TRBJ1-5; D remains unclear. Trimming left V 5 bases short and J 0 bases short, with 17 bases between. Germline values: CDR1 SEHNR, CDR2 FQNEAQ (reference sequence). This CDR3 comprises 17 residues. This CDR3 reads CASSTGAPLVSNQPQHF. The CDR3 nucleotides are TGTGCCAGCAGCACCGGAGCCCCGCTCGTTAGCAATCAGCCCCAGCATTTT.

This sequence joins TRBV4-1 and TRBJ1-6; D unclear. V gave up 0 bases and J gave up 13 bases, with 16 bases separating them. The CDR3 has 15 amino acids. Germline CDR1 MGHRA, CDR2 YSYEKL. The CDR3 protein is CASSQDFGSLRPLHF. The CDR3 nucleotides read TGCGCCAGCAGCCAAGATTTTGGGTCCCTAAGGCCCCTCCACTTT.

Regarding this clonotype: A much more abundant neighbour one base away suggests this may be a read error. J is TRBJ2-2 and V is TRBV7-3; the match to TRBD2 covers 12 bases. CDR1 is SGHTA, CDR2 FQGTGA, per germline. CDR3 length: 17 residues. CDR3 residues: CASSLGLAGPNTVELFF. As DNA, the CDR3 is TGTGCCAGCAGCTTAGGACTAGCGGGACCGAACACCGTGGAGCTGTTTTTT. Together with reference TRBV7-3 and TRBJ2-2, the CDR3 gives the full variable domain: GAGVSQTPSNKVTEKGKYVELRCDPISGHTALYWYRQSLGQGPEFLIYFQGTGAADDSGLPNDRFFAVRPEGSVSTLKIQRTERGDSAVYLCASSLGLAGPNTVELFFGEGSRLTVL.

A word on this clonotype: One base away lies a much larger clone, so this may be a sequencing read error. The chain joins TRBV4-3 to TRBJ2-5, with D unclear. In germline, CDR1 is LGHNA, CDR2 YSLEER. CDR3 length equals 15 residues. V shed 0 bases and J shed 1 base, with 9 bases lying between them. CDR3: CASSQDYMGQETQYF. The DNA of the CDR3 is TGCGCCAGCAGCCAAGATTACATGGGCCAAGAGACCCAGTACTTC.

The chain recombines TRBV12-3 or TRBV12-4 with TRBJ1-2, with D tentatively TRBD1 (6 bases). Between the trimmed V and J ends, which lost 5 bases and 6 bases, there was a span of 13 bases. The CDR3 is 13 residues long. As DNA, the CDR3 is TGTGCCAGCAGTCCTGTCGGGACACATGGCTACACCTTC. Protein: CASSPVGTHGYTF.

This clonotype was seen repeatedly, ten times or more. V and J are TRBV6-1 and TRBJ1-2, with TRBD1 as a possible D gene (6 bases). V was trimmed by 5 bases and J by 5 bases, leaving 15 bases between them. The CDR3 consists of 14 residues. Germline V CDR1 and CDR2: MNHNS, SASEGT. CDR3 in amino acids: CASSRGGASYGYTF. In DNA form, the CDR3 reads TGTGCCAGCAGTCGCGGGGGGGCAAGTTATGGCTACACCTTC.

The gene calls are TRBV27 and TRBJ2-4; D is undetermined. V lost 8 bases and J lost 3, with 14 bases in between. The CDR3 is 14 amino acids. The germline gives CDR1 MNHEY, CDR2 SMNVEV (reference sequence). CDR3 sequence: CASHNRVGKNIQYF. CDR3 nucleotide sequence: TGTGCCAGCCACAACCGGGTTGGCAAAAACATTCAGTACTTC.

The rearrangement uses TRBV7-9 and TRBJ2-1; the match to TRBD1 covers 7 bases. Germline CDR1 reads SEHNR; CDR2 reads FQNEAQ (reference sequence). V was clipped by 4 bases and J by 0 bases; unmatched bases: 6. CDR3 length: 16 residues. The CDR3 bases are TGTGCCAGCAGCTCCCGGACAGGAAGCTCCTACAATGAGCAGTTCTTC. This encodes CASSSRTGSSYNEQFF.

This clonotype appeared many times. V and J are TRBV7-3 and TRBJ2-3, with D possibly matching TRBD1 (5 bases). CDR1 SGHTA and CDR2 FQGTGA come from the germline V gene. Trimming took 1 base from V and 2 from J, leaving 10 bases between them. The CDR3 has 15 residues. For the CDR3, the DNA is TGTGCCAGCAGCTTAATGGGGCTAGACACAGATACGCAGTATTTT. It yields the protein CASSLMGLDTDTQYF.

This clonotype was seen more than once but under ten times. V usage is TRBV6-1 and J usage is TRBJ2-7, with 8 bases that match TRBD1. The J segment lost 2 bases and the V segment lost 5 bases, leaving 5 bases of the junction unmatched. In germline, CDR1 is MNHNS, CDR2 SASEGT. The CDR3 is made up of 14 amino acids. The CDR3 is CASSTYRGTYEQYF. CDR3 in DNA: TGTGCCAGCAGTACCTACAGGGGGACCTACGAGCAGTACTTC.

The J gene is TRBJ2-7, the V gene TRBV7-2; TRBD1 aligns across 7 bases. The CDR3 totals 13 residues. The germline V gene has CDR1 SGHTA and CDR2 FQGNSA. The trim removed 10 bases at V and 0 bases at J, leaving 6 bases unmatched. CDR3 residues: CANQTGYSYEQYF. As DNA, the CDR3 is TGTGCCAACCAGACAGGGTACTCCTACGAGCAGTACTTC.

This clonotype was found many times. The V call is TRBV6-6, the J call TRBJ2-2; no clear D. The CDR3 is made up of 13 amino acids. V lost 6 bases to trimming and J lost 3 bases, with 8 bases between them. In germline, CDR1 is MNHNY, CDR2 SVGAGI (reference sequence). CDR3 sequence: CASSPEYTGELFF. The CDR3 DNA is TGTGCCAGCAGCCCAGAGTACACCGGGGAGCTGTTTTTT.

This clonotype was counted between two and nine times. A junction boundary mismatches the germline segment, possibly from a read error. V and J are TRBV29-1 and TRBJ2-1; a weak D match, TRBD2 (6 bases). Germline-derived CDR1 and CDR2 are SQVTM and ANQGSEA. This CDR3 is built from 13 residues. Here the CDR3 reads CSAPGGNYYEQFF. The DNA for the CDR3 is TGCAGCGCCCCGGGCGGGAACTACTATGAGCAGTTCTTC.

In the case of this clonotype: The junction differs from germline at one of its ends, possibly a read error. The chain joins TRBV7-7 to TRBJ1-1, with 7 bases identical to TRBD1. The germline V gene encodes CDR1 SSHAT and CDR2 FNYEAQ (reference sequence). The CDR3 runs 13 residues. The CDR3 sequence is CASSPGGGTEAFF. CDR3 nucleotide sequence: TGTGCTAGCAGCCCAGGGGGGGGGACTGAAGCTTTCTTT.